The rows below give T cell receptor beta chains drawn from one sample of a study of blood T cell repertoires in COVID-19. Method: immunoSEQ multiplex PCR; TCRdb's copy keeps in-frame clones and lacks some. Of hundreds of thousands of clones in the sample, approximately 85% were seen once. Sequenced: peripheral blood. All receptors derive from a man aged 18 to 35 with active or convalescent COVID-19. CDR3s include the opening cysteine and the closing phenylalanine or tryptophan. A D gene is named only where the DNA matches it firmly. Clone size is not always given. Where it is, it says once, few, many or a class for expanded clones.

d_call: TRBD1; j_call: TRBJ1-2; v_call: TRBV13; clone_size: -; cdr3_nt: TGTGCCAGCAGCTTAGGAAGGGGACAGGTGATTGGGGCGGCAAATGGCTACACCTTC; cdr3_aa: CASSLGRGQVIGAANGYTF
d_call: TRBD2; j_call: TRBJ2-1; v_call: TRBV7-9; clone_size: -; cdr3_nt: TGTGCCAGCAGCTTAGAGCTAGCGGGGGGAAGGGAGCAGTTCTTC; cdr3_aa: CASSLELAGGREQFF
d_call: TRBD1; j_call: TRBJ1-5; v_call: TRBV6-1; clone_size: -; cdr3_nt: TGTGCCAGCAGTGGCCGCGACAGGGTGATCGATCAGCCCCAGCATTTT; cdr3_aa: CASSGRDRVIDQPQHF
d_call: -; j_call: TRBJ1-1; v_call: TRBV19; clone_size: -; cdr3_nt: TGTGCCAGTAGTATAGGAGGGGGTGGCACTGAAGCTTTCTTT; cdr3_aa: CASSIGGGGTEAFF
d_call: -; j_call: TRBJ2-5; v_call: TRBV6-5; clone_size: once; cdr3_nt: TGTGCCAGCAGAGTAACAGTGGGGGCCCAAGAGACCCAGTACTTC; cdr3_aa: CASRVTVGAQETQYF
d_call: TRBD2; j_call: TRBJ2-4; v_call: TRBV4-1; clone_size: -; cdr3_nt: TGCGCCAGCAGCCCCGGGAGGGGCCAAAGCAAAAACATTCAGTACTTC; cdr3_aa: CASSPGRGQSKNIQYF
d_call: TRBD1; j_call: TRBJ1-5; v_call: TRBV5-5; clone_size: -; cdr3_nt: TGTGCCAGCAGCGCTTGGACAGGGGACGGCAATCAGCCCCAGCATTTT; cdr3_aa: CASSAWTGDGNQPQHF
d_call: TRBD2; j_call: TRBJ2-5; v_call: TRBV10-3; clone_size: -; cdr3_nt: TGTGCCATCAGTGAAGACGGGGGGGTGGAGACCCAGTACTTC; cdr3_aa: CAISEDGGVETQYF
d_call: TRBD2; j_call: TRBJ2-7; v_call: TRBV5-6; clone_size: -; cdr3_nt: TGTGCCAGCAGCTCCGGGGGGGCCGGGGAGCAGTACTTC; cdr3_aa: CASSSGGAGEQYF
d_call: -; j_call: TRBJ1-3; v_call: TRBV12-5; clone_size: -; cdr3_nt: TGTGCTAGTGGGACACATTTCGTTACGGGGAGCTCTGGAAACACCATATATTTT; cdr3_aa: CASGTHFVTGSSGNTIYF
d_call: TRBD2; j_call: TRBJ2-5; v_call: TRBV11-2; clone_size: -; cdr3_nt: TGTGCCAGCACCCTTGGACTAGCGGGGATCCAAGAGACCCAGTACTTC; cdr3_aa: CASTLGLAGIQETQYF
d_call: -; j_call: TRBJ1-1; v_call: TRBV3-1/TRBV3-2; clone_size: -; cdr3_nt: TGTGCCAGCAGCCCCACAGGTCCGTTTTACACTGAAGCTTTCTTT; cdr3_aa: CASSPTGPFYTEAFF
d_call: -; j_call: TRBJ1-3; v_call: TRBV13; clone_size: once; cdr3_nt: TGTGCCAGCAGCTTCAAGAGGACACCGATCTCTGGAAACACCATATATTTT; cdr3_aa: CASSFKRTPISGNTIYF
d_call: TRBD1; j_call: TRBJ1-2; v_call: TRBV27; clone_size: -; cdr3_nt: TGTGCCAGCAGTTATACAGGGGGTAACTATGGCTACACCTTC; cdr3_aa: CASSYTGGNYGYTF